The 3 T cell receptor beta chains below all came from one sample that was sequenced in a study of T cells in Graves' hyperthyroidism and ophthalmopathy. Amplification of TCR beta CDR3 regions was performed using RNA transcripts as template. TCR CDR3 underwent first-round RT-PCR with the HTBI primer set. TCRdb independently ran MiXCR on the multiplex PCR reads; one entry per CDR3 protein. The sample records hundreds of thousands of distinct CDR3 sequences, nearly 20% being singletons. The specimen sequenced was blood. The receptors were gathered from a man aged 35 to 55 with Graves' ophthalmopathy.

The V gene is TRBV7-6, the J gene TRBJ2-1, with 8 bases identical to TRBD2. From germline, CDR1 is SGHVS and CDR2 FNYEAQ. V shed 3 bases, J shed 7 bases, and the junction held 8 bases outside the gene matches. The CDR3 is 15 amino acids. The CDR3 is CASSFPGLGGNEQFF. The DNA of the CDR3 is TGTGCCAGCAGCTTCCCGGGACTAGGAGGGAATGAGCAGTTCTTC.

This chain connects TRBV9 to TRBJ1-2; D is possibly TRBD1 (6 bases). This CDR3 is built from 14 residues. V dropped 3 bases and J dropped 2 bases, with 11 bases sitting between them. Germline CDR1 reads SGDLS; CDR2 reads YYNGEE. The CDR3 spells CASSAGRGNYGYTF. DNA for the CDR3: TGTGCCAGCAGCGCCGGCAGGGGCAACTATGGCTACACCTTC.

The gene calls are TRBV9 and TRBJ1-4, with 7 bases lining up with TRBD1. The CDR3 sequence is 15 residues long. V shed 2 bases, J shed 0 bases, and the junction held 1 base outside the gene matches. The germline V gene has CDR1 SGDLS and CDR2 YYNGEE. This CDR3 reads CASSVGTATNEKLFF. As DNA, the CDR3 is TGTGCCAGCAGCGTGGGGACAGCAACTAATGAAAAACTGTTTTTT.